This T cell receptor (beta chain) was sequenced in a study of blood T cell repertoires in COVID-19 (dated by TCRdb to the early 2020s). With regard to the full study: Collaborator samples came from the United States, Italy and Spain and covered acute and convalescent phases of COVID-19. The samples were drawn from two sources: the first 160 participants of the ongoing ImmuneRACE study, and some 1,300 subjects contributed by 6 global collaborators. The material from the prospective study consisted of cDNA or gDNA derived from T cells, B-cell-depleted T cells, or PBMCs. Nearly every sample came with metadata listing a de-identified subject ID, COVID-19 status, age in years and sex. Deeply sampled blood TCRbeta repertoires from subjects exposed to, actively infected with, or recovered from COVID-19 were included in the dataset. A freely available public database, intended as a resource for researchers studying the immune response to SARS-CoV-2, is where the repertoires were released. Where HLA class I and class II types were available, the types were taken from metadata supplied by the sample provider, not from assay-based typing.

TCRbeta CDR3 regions were amplified from genomic DNA by means of the immunoSEQ Assay, a bias-controlled multiplex PCR. For the original study's pipeline: The number of nucleated cells in each sample was estimated by amplification of reference gene primers within the assay. To quantify the absolute abundance of each unique TCRbeta CDR3 rearrangement, sequence reads were collapsed and filtered. Productive Simpson clonality was computed per sample as the square root of Simpson's diversity index over productive rearrangements. TCRdb's version of the immuneACCESS table is confined to in-frame rearrangements and falls short of the full clone set. An unresolved V gene accounts for under half of the shortfall where checked; the remainder is of unknown origin. V, J and clone size are those of that table, while D and trimming were read from the DNA. The sample records roughly 360,000 clones, roughly 80% of which are singletons. The ten top clones hold around 5% of the sample.

Enrolling through a virtual design, the prospective study's participants ranged in age from about 18 to 89 years and lived across 20 to 30 United States geographic areas. In the prospective study, participants were assigned to cohorts based on the clinical history participants reported in a screening survey and a study questionnaire. Recovered participants in ImmuneRACE Cohort 3 were defined as having two consecutive negative NP/OP PCR tests, clearance from a healthcare professional, or resolution of symptoms. In the prospective study, whole blood, serum and a nasopharyngeal or oropharyngeal swab were collected from each participant by mobile phlebotomists. Participants in the prospective study had the option to provide additional blood draws and questionnaires over a 2-month period. Before DNA extraction, blood samples from the prospective study were shipped at room temperature or frozen. Notes on this clone: Its binding antigen is unknown. Base qualities are not recorded, but no much larger clone differs from it by a single base.

The germline V gene gives CDR1 as LGHNA and CDR2 as YNFKEQ. The junction shows trimming of 3 bases on V and 4 bases on J, and the gene matches do not reach 8 bases of it. The CDR3 contains 16 residues, cysteine and phenylalanine counted. The retained sequence is limited to the CDR3, 48 bases, with the frame set at the first base. The study at large found these results: The amount of clinical and demographic metadata varied by source and participant and was provided uncurated.

The sequence was obtained from a woman aged 50 to 65 who had recovered from COVID-19. Sequencing input: PBMCs or T cells enriched from blood (not recorded which). The V gene is TRBV4-2 and the J gene is TRBJ2-7, with TRBD2 matching 11 junction bases. The sequenced DNA: TGTGCCAGCAGCCAGGCCTTAGCGGGAGGGTTGTACGAGCAGTACTTC. It is translated as CASSQALAGGLYEQYF.